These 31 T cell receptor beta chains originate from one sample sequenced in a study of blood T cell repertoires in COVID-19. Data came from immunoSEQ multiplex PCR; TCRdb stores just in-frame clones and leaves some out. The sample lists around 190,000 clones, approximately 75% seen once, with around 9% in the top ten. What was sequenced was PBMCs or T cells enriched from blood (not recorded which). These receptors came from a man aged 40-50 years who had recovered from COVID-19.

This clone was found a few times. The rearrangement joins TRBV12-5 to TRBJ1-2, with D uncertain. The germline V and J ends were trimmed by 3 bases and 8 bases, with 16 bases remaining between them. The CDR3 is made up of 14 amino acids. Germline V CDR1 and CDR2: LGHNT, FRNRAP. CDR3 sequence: CASGLLGDNRGYTF. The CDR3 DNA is TGTGCTAGTGGTTTACTAGGCGATAACCGGGGCTACACCTTC.

CDR3 sequence reads: CASSTAGTGGETQYF. DNA of the CDR3: TGTGCCAGTAGTACCGCCGGGACAGGGGGAGAGACCCAGTACTTC. The chain is built from TRBV19 and TRBJ2-5; the match to TRBD1 covers 11 bases. With 4 bases clipped from V and 4 bases from J, the junction kept 5 bases outside the gene matches. The CDR3 consists of 15 residues. CDR1 LNHDA and CDR2 SQIVND come from the germline V gene (reference sequence).

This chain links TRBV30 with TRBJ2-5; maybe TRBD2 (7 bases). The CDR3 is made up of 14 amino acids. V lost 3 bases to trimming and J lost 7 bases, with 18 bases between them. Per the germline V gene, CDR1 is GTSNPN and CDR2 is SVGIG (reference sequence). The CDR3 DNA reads TGTGCCTGGAGCCCCGGGGGGCAGCGGGGGACCCAGTACTTC. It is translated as CAWSPGGQRGTQYF.

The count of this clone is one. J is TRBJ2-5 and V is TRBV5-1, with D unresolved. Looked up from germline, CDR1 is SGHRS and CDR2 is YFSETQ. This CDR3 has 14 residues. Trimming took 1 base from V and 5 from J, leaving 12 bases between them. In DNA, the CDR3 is TGCGCCAGCAGCTTGACTTACGCCACGGAGACCCAGTACTTC. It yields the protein CASSLTYATETQYF.

DNA of the CDR3: TGCGCCAGCAGCTTGGCCAGGTCTGATGAAAAACTGTTTTTT. Protein: CASSLARSDEKLFF. J is TRBJ1-4 and V is TRBV5-1, with D uncertain. Trimming left V 0 bases short and J 6 bases short, with 9 bases between. The CDR3 extends over 14 amino acids. Looked up from germline, CDR1 is SGHRS and CDR2 is YFSETQ. Full variable domain (remainder filled in from reference TRBV5-1 and TRBJ1-4): KAGVTQTPRYLIKTRGQQVTLSCSPISGHRSVSWYQQTPGQGLQFLFEYFSETQRNKGNFPGRFSGRQFSNSRSEMNVSTLELGDSALYLCASSLARSDEKLFFGSGTQLSVL.

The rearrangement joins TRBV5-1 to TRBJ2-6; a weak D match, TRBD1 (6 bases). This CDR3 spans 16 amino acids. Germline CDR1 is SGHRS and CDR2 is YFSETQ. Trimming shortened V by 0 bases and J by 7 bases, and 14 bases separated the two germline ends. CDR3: CASSLVQGRTANVLTF. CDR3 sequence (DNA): TGCGCCAGCAGCTTGGTACAGGGAAGGACCGCCAACGTCCTGACTTTC. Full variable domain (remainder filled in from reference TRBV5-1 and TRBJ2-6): KAGVTQTPRYLIKTRGQQVTLSCSPISGHRSVSWYQQTPGQGLQFLFEYFSETQRNKGNFPGRFSGRQFSNSRSEMNVSTLELGDSALYLCASSLVQGRTANVLTFGAGSRLTVL.

Here the CDR3 DNA reads TGTGCCAGCAGCTCGGTTAGCGGGAGGGAAAGGAGCTCCTACGAGCAGTACTTC. This gives the protein CASSSVSGRERSSYEQYF. The chain links TRBV11-3 to TRBJ2-7; 11 bases fit TRBD2. The CDR3 is made up of 18 amino acids. Trimming took 4 bases from V and 0 from J; bases not matched to a gene: 11. From germline, CDR1 is SGHNT and CDR2 YENEEA.

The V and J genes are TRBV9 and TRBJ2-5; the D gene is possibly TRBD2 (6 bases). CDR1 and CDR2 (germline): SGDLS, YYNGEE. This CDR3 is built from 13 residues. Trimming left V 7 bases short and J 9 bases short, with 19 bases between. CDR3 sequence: CASRAPREQAQYF. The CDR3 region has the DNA TGTGCCAGCCGGGCCCCTCGGGAGCAGGCCCAGTACTTC.

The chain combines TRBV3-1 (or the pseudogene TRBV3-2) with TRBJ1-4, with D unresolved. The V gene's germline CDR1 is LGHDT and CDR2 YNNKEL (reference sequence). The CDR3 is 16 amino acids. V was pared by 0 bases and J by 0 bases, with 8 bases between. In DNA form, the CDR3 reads TGTGCCAGCAGCCAAGATTTGGCCGCAACTAATGAAAAACTGTTTTTT. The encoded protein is CASSQDLAATNEKLFF.

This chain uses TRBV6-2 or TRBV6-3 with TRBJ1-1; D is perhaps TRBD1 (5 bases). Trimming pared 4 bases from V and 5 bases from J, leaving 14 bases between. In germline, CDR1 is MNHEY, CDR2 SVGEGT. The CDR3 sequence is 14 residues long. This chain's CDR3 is CASSSRAGGTEAFF. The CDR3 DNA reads TGTGCCAGCAGTTCAAGGGCGGGGGGGACTGAAGCTTTCTTT.

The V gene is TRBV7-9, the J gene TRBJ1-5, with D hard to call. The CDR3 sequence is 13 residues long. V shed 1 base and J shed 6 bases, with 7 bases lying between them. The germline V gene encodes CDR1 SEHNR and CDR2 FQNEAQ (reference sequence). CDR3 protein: CASSLGEGQPQHF. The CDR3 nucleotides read TGTGCCAGCAGCTTAGGGGAGGGTCAGCCCCAGCATTTT.

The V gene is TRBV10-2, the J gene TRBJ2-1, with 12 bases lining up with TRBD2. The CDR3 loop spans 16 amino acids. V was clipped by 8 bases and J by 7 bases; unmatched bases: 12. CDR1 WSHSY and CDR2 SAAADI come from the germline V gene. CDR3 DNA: TGCGCCAGCCGCACTATACTAGCGGGAGGTAGGAATGAGCAGTTCTTC. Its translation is CASRTILAGGRNEQFF.

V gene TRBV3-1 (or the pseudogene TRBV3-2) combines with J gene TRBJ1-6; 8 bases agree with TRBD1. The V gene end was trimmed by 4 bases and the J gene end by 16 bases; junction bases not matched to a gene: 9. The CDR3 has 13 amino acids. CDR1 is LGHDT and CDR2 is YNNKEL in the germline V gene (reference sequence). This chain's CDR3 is CASSLLDRASLHF. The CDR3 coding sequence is TGTGCCAGCAGCCTTTTGGACAGGGCGTCTCTCCACTTT.

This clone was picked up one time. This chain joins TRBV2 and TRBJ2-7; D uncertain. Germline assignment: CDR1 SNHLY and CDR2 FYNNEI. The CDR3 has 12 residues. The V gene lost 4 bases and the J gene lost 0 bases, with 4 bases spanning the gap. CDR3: CASSVSSYEQYF. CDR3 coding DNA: TGTGCCAGCAGTGTCAGCTCCTACGAGCAGTACTTC.

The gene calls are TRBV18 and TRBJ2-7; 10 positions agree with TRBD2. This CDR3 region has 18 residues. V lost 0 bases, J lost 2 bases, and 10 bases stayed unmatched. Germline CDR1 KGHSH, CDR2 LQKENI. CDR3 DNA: TGTGCCAGCTCACCACCAGGGCTAGCGGGGGTCGGCACCTACGAGCAGTACTTC. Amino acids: CASSPPGLAGVGTYEQYF.

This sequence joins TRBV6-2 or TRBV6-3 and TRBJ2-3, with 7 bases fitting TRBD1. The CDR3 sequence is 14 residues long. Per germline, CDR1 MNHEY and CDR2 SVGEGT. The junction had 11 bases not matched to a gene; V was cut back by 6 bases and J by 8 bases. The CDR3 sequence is CASSLRQGLATQYF. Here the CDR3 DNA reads TGTGCCAGCAGCCTGAGACAGGGTCTGGCTACGCAGTATTTT.

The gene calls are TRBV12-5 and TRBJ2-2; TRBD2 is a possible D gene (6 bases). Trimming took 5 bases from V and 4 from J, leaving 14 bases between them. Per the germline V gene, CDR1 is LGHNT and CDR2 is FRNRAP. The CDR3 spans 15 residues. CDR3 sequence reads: CASGLGGEVTGELFF. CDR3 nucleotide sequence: TGTGCTAGTGGTCTCGGGGGAGAGGTCACCGGGGAGCTGTTTTTT.

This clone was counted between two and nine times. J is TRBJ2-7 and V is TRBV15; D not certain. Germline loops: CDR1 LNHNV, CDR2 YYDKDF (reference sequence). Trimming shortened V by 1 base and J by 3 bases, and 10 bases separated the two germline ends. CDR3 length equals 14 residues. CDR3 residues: CATSRVLTDYEQYF. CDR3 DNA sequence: TGTGCCACCAGCAGAGTATTAACAGACTACGAGCAGTACTTC.

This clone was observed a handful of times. The CDR3 DNA follows: TGTGCCAGCACCCCGGGACAGCGGGTTGAAAAACTGTTTTTT. It is translated as CASTPGQRVEKLFF. This sequence joins TRBV2 and TRBJ1-4, with TRBD1 matching 7 bases. The CDR3 spans 14 residues. Germline trimming cut 7 bases from V and 7 bases from J; bases unmatched to any gene: 9. CDR1 SNHLY and CDR2 FYNNEI come from the germline V gene.

In nucleotides, the CDR3 is TGTGCCAGCAGTGAACCTGGGAGCCAGTACTTC. It translates to CASSEPGSQYF. This chain joins TRBV6-1 and TRBJ2-5; a possible D gene is TRBD2 (5 bases). CDR1 is MNHNS, CDR2 SASEGT, per germline. The CDR3 length is 11 residues. The germline V and J ends were trimmed by 2 bases and 10 bases, with 8 bases remaining between them.

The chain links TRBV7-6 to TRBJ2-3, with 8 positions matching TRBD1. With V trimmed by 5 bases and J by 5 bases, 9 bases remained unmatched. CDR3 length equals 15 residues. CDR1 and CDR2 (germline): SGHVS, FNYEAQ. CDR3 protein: CASSPGVRGQDTQYF. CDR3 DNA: TGTGCCAGCAGCCCTGGGGTCAGGGGGCAAGATACGCAGTATTTT.

CDR3 in amino acids: CASSSGLAGVYNEQFF. CDR3 coding DNA: TGCGCCAGCAGCTCTGGACTAGCGGGAGTGTACAATGAGCAGTTCTTC. V is TRBV4-1 and J is TRBJ2-1, with 13 nucleotides matching TRBD2. The CDR3 is 16 residues long. Germline-derived CDR1 and CDR2 are MGHRA and YSYEKL. Unmatched junction bases numbered 5, after V lost 5 bases and J lost 4 bases.

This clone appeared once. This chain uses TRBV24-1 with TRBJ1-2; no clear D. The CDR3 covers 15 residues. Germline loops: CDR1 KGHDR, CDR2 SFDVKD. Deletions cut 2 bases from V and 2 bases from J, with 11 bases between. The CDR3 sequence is CATSDSQTPNYGYTF. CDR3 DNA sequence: TGTGCCACCAGTGATTCTCAGACACCCAACTATGGCTACACCTTC.

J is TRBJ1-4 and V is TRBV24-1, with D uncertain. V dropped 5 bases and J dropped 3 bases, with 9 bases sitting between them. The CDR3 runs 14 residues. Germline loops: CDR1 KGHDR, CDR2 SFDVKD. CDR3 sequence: CATSGRDPNEKLFF. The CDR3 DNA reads TGTGCCACCAGTGGGAGGGATCCTAATGAAAAACTGTTTTTT.

This CDR3 is CASSFPQGFYTEAFF. CDR3 DNA sequence: TGTGCCAGCAGCTTCCCACAGGGATTTTACACTGAAGCTTTCTTT. V and J are TRBV5-5 and TRBJ1-1; TRBD1 might be the D (6 bases). V lost 2 bases to trimming and J lost 3 bases, with 14 bases between them. Per germline, CDR1 SGHKS and CDR2 YYEKEE (reference sequence). CDR3 size: 15 residues. Variable domain in full (rest from reference TRBV5-5 and TRBJ1-1): DAGVTQSPTHLIKTRGQQVTLRCSPISGHKSVSWYQQVLGQGPQFIFQYYEKEERGRGNFPDRFSARQFPNYSSELNVNALLLGDSALYLCASSFPQGFYTEAFFGQGTRLTVV.

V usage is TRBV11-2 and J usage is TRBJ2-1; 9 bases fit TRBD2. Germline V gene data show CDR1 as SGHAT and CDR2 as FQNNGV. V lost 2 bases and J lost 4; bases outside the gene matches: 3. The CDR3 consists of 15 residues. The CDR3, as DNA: TGTGCCAGCAGCTTACTAGCGGGGATATACAATGAGCAGTTCTTC. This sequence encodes CASSLLAGIYNEQFF.

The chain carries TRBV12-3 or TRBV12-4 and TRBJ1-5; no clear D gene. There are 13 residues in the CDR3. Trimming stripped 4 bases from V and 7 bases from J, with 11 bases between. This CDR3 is CASSWSAVQPQHF. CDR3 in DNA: TGTGCCAGCAGTTGGTCCGCAGTCCAGCCCCAGCATTTT.

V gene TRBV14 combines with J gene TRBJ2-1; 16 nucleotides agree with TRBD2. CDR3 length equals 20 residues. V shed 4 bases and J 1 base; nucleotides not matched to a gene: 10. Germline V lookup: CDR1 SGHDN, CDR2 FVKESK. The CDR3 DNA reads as TGTGCCAGCAGCCCTCACCCGGGACTAGCGGGGGGGCGATCCTACAATGAGCAGTTCTTC. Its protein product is CASSPHPGLAGGRSYNEQFF.

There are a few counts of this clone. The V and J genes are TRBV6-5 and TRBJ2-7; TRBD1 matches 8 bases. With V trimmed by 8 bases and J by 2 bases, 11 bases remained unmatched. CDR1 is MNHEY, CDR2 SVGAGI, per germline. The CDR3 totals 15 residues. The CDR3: CASFTQAGQAYEQYF. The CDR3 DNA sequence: TGTGCCAGCTTCACCCAGGCGGGACAGGCCTACGAGCAGTACTTC.

The CDR3 spells CASANQIGQSNQPQHF. CDR3 sequence (DNA): TGTGCTAGTGCCAACCAAATCGGACAGTCCAATCAGCCCCAGCATTTT. The chain is built from TRBV12-5 and TRBJ1-5, with a weak D call TRBD1 (6 bases). This CDR3 comprises 16 residues. CDR1 is LGHNT, CDR2 FRNRAP, per germline. Trimming shortened V by 7 bases and J by 3 bases, and 19 bases separated the two germline ends.

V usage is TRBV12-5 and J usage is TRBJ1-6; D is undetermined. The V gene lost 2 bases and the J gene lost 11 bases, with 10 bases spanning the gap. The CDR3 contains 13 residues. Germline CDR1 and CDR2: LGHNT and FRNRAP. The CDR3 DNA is TGTGCTAGTGGTTTGTCCCGCGGAGCACCCCTCCACTTT. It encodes CASGLSRGAPLHF.